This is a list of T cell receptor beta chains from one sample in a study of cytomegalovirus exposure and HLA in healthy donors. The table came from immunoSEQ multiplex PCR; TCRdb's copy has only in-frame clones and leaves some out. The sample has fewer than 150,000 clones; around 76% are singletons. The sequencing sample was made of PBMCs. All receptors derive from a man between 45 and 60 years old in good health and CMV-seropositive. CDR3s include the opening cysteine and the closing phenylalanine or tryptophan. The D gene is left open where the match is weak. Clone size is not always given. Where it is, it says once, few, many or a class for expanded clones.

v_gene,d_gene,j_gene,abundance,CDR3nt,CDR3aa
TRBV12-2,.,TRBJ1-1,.,TGTGCAAGTCGCTTAGTGGGCTATTCCCAAGCTTTCTTT,CASRLVGYSQAFF
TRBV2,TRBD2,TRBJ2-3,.,TGTGCCAGCATTAGCGGGGGGTTAGATACGCAGTATTTT,CASISGGLDTQYF
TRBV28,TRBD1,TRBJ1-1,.,TGTGCCAGCAGCCGTGACAGGGGCACTGAAGCTTTCTTT,CASSRDRGTEAFF
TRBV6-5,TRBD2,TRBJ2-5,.,TGTGCCAGCAGGAGGACTAGCGGGAGAGGAGAGACCCAGTACTTC,CASRRTSGRGETQYF
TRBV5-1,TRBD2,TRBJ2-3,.,TGCGCCAGCAGTTACTCTCTGGCTAGCGGGGCTCCAGATACGCAGTATTTT,CASSYSLASGAPDTQYF
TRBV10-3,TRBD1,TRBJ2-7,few,TGTGCCATCAGTGAATCCGACAGGGGCCTCTCCTACGAGCAGTACTTC,CAISESDRGLSYEQYF
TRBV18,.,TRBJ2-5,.,TGTGCCAGCTCACCTCCCGACAGACAAGAGACCCAGTACTTC,CASSPPDRQETQYF
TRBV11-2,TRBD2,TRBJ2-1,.,TGTGCCAGCAGCTTAGAGGAGGGACTAGCGGGGGGGGCCTACAATGAGCAGTTCTTC,CASSLEEGLAGGAYNEQFF
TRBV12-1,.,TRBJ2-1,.,TGTGCCAGCAGCTCCGCCGAGCGGGAAGAGTATGAGCAGTTCTTC,CASSSAEREEYEQFF
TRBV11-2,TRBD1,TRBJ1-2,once,TGTGCCAGCAGCTTAGTCCCGGACAGGGGACACTATGGCTACACCTTC,CASSLVPDRGHYGYTF
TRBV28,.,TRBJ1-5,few,TGTGCCAGCAGTTGGAGCCCAAATCAGCCCCAGCATTTT,CASSWSPNQPQHF
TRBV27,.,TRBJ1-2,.,TGTGCCAGCAGTTTATTTGGCGCGGACTATGGCTACACCTTC,CASSLFGADYGYTF
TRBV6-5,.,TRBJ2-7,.,TGTGCCAGCAGTTACCCACAGGGTCGAACCTACGAGCAGTACTTC,CASSYPQGRTYEQYF
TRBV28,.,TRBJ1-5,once,TGTGCCAGCGTTCCGGGGGGGGCTGGTCAGCCCCAGCATTTT,CASVPGGAGQPQHF
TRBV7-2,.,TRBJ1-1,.,TGTGCCAGCAGCTTAGCATATGAAGCTTTCTTT,CASSLAYEAFF
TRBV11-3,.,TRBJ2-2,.,TGTGCCAGCAGCTTCTTGACGGGCACCGGGGAGCTGTTTTTT,CASSFLTGTGELFF
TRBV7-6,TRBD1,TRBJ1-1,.,TGTGCCAGCAGCCTTACAGGGGGCCTGAACACTGAAGCTTTCTTT,CASSLTGGLNTEAFF
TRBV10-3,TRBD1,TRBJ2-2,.,TGTGCCACCGGGGGACAGGGCAAGACCGGGGAGCTGTTTTTT,CATGGQGKTGELFF
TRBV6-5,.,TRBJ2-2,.,TGTGCCAGCAGTTTGCAGAAGGGGGTTGTGGCCGGGGAGCTGTTTTTT,CASSLQKGVVAGELFF
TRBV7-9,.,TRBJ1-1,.,TGTGCCAGCAGCTTTGTGGAAGAGGTGGAAGCTTTCTTT,CASSFVEEVEAFF
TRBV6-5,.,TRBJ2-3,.,TGTGCCAGCAGTTTTAAGGGGTATGGCACAGATACGCAGTATTTT,CASSFKGYGTDTQYF
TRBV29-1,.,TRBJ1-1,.,TGCAGCGTTGAAGGAATTGGAGGACAGATGAACACTGAAGCTTTCTTT,CSVEGIGGQMNTEAFF
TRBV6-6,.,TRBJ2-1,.,TGTGCCAGCAGCCGCAGCGGTACCTCCTACAATGAGCAGTTCTTC,CASSRSGTSYNEQFF
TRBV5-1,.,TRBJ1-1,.,TGCGCCAGCAGCTTTTACAGGGCCGACACTGAAGCTTTCTTT,CASSFYRADTEAFF
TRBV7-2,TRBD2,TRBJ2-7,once,TGTGCCAGCAGCCTTAAAGGACTAGCCGAGTACGAGCAGTACTTC,CASSLKGLAEYEQYF
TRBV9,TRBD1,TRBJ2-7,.,TGTGCCAGCAGCGTAGAGGGTGCAGGGGGCGTCGAGCAGTACTTC,CASSVEGAGGVEQYF
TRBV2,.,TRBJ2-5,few,TGTGCCAGCAGCAATGGCCCTAGGGAGACCCAGTACTTC,CASSNGPRETQYF
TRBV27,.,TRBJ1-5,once,TGTGCCAGCAGTTTGGAGGCCGGGCAGCCCCAGCATTTT,CASSLEAGQPQHF
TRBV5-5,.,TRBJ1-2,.,TGTGCCAGCAGCTTGCAGGGTTTCAATGGCTACACCTTC,CASSLQGFNGYTF
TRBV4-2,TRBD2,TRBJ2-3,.,TGTGCCAGCAGCCAAGCTAGCGGGAGTTTGAATACGCAGTATTTT,CASSQASGSLNTQYF
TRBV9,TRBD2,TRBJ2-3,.,TGTGCCAGCAGCGTGAGCGGGGGGGGGTCGCAGTATTTT,CASSVSGGGSQYF
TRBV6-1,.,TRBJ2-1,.,TGTGCCAGCACTGAGGGGCAGCATCTATACAATGAGCAGTTCTTC,CASTEGQHLYNEQFF
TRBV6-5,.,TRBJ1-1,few,TGTGCCAGCAGTTACTCATCAGTGAACACTGAAGCTTTCTTT,CASSYSSVNTEAFF
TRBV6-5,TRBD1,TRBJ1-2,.,TGTGCCAGCAGCGACATGGGACAGGGTAACTATGGCTACACCTTC,CASSDMGQGNYGYTF
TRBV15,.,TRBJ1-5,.,TGTGCCACCAGCAGACCCTCGAGAGGAGGTAATCAGCCCCAGCATTTT,CATSRPSRGGNQPQHF
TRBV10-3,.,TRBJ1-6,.,TGTGCCATCAGTGAGTCAGGGGCCGTACAGAGGAATTCACCCCTCCACTTT,CAISESGAVQRNSPLHF
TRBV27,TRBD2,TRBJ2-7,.,TGTGCCAGCAGTACCTCCGGCCTAGCGGGAGGGTCCTACGAGCAGTACTTC,CASSTSGLAGGSYEQYF
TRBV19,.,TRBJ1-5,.,TGTGCCAGTAGTATTAGGGGAGGTAATCAGCCCCAGCATTTT,CASSIRGGNQPQHF
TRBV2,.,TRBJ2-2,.,TGTGCCAGCAGTGAAGCGACAGGGAACACCGGGGAGCTGTTTTTT,CASSEATGNTGELFF
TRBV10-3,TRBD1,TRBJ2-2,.,TGTGCCATCAGCAGGGACAGGGCGAACACCGGGGAGCTGTTTTTT,CAISRDRANTGELFF
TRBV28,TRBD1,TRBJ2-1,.,TGTGCCAGCACCTCGGGACAGGGGTGGAATGAGCAGTTCTTC,CASTSGQGWNEQFF
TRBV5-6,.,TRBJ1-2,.,TGTGCCAGCAGCCCCCTTAACTATGGCTACACCTTC,CASSPLNYGYTF
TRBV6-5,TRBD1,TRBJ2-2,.,TGTGCCAGCAGTTACTTGGGACAGGGGAGCACCGGGGAGCTGTTTTTT,CASSYLGQGSTGELFF
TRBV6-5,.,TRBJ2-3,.,TGTGCCAGCAGAGATCTAGCGACAGATACGCAGTATTTT,CASRDLATDTQYF
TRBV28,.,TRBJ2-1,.,TGTGCCAGCAGTTCCCCGGGACACCTACTTGCGAATGAGCAGTTCTTC,CASSSPGHLLANEQFF
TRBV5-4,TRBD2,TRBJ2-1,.,TGTGCCAGCAGACTTAGGCCAGCGGGAAGGGTGCAGTTCTTC,CASRLRPAGRVQFF